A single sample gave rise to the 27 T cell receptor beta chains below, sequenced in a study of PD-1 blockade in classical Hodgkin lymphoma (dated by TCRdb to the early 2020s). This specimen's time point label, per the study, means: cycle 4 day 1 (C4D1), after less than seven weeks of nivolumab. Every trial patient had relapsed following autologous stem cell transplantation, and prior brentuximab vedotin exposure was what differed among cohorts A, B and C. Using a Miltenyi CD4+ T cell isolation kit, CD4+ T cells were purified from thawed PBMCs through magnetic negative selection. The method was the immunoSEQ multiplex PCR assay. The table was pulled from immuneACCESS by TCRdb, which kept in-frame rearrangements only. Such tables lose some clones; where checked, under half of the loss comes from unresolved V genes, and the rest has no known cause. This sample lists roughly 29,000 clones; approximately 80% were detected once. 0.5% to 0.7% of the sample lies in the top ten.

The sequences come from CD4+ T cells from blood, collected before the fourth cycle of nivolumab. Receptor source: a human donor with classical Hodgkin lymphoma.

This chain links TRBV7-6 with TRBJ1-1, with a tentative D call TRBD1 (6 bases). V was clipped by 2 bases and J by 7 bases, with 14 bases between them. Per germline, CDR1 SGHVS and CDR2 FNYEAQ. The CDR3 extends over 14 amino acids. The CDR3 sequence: CASSLRAGVSEAFF. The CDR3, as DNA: TGTGCCAGCAGCTTAAGGGCAGGGGTGAGTGAAGCTTTCTTT.

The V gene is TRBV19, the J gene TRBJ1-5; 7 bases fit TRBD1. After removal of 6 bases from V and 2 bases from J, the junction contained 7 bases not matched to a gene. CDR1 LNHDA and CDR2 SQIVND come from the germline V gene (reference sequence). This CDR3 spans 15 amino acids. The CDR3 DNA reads TGTGCCAGTAGGAAACAGGGGACAGGCAATCAGCCCCAGCATTTT. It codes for CASRKQGTGNQPQHF.

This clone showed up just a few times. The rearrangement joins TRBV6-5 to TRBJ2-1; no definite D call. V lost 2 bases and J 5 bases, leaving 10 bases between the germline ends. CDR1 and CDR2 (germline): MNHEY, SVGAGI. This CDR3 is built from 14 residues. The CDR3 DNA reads TGTGCCAGCAGTTACGGCAGGCCGCACAATGAGCAGTTCTTC. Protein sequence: CASSYGRPHNEQFF.

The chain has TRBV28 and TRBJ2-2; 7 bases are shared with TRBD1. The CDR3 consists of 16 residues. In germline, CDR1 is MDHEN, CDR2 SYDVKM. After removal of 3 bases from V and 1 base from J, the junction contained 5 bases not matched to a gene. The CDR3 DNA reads TGTGCCAGCAGTTTCCCCGGGACAGTGAACACCGGGGAGCTGTTTTTT. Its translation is CASSFPGTVNTGELFF.

Written as DNA, the CDR3 is TGTGCCAGCAGCTACACGGTGTTGAGCACAGATACGCAGTATTTT. It encodes CASSYTVLSTDTQYF. The rearrangement links TRBV6-5 to TRBJ2-3; unclear D gene. The CDR3 totals 15 residues. In germline, CDR1 is MNHEY, CDR2 SVGAGI. The V end lost 6 bases, the J end lost 0 bases, and 13 bases lay between the germline ends.

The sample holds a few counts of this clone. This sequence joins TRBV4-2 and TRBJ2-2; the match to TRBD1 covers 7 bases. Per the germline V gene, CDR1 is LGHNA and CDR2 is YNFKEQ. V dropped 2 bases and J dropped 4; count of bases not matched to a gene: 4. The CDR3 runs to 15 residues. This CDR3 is CASSQRGQSTGELFF. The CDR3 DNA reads TGTGCCAGCAGCCAACGGGGACAGTCCACCGGGGAGCTGTTTTTT.

Here the CDR3 reads CASGREPPYNEQFF. DNA of the CDR3: TGCGCCAGCGGGCGGGAGCCCCCCTACAATGAGCAGTTCTTC. The rearrangement uses TRBV5-1 and TRBJ2-1; TRBD2 aligns across 7 bases. J was trimmed by 2 bases and V by 7 bases; bases with no gene match: 6. CDR1 is SGHRS and CDR2 is YFSETQ in the germline V gene. CDR3 length equals 14 residues.

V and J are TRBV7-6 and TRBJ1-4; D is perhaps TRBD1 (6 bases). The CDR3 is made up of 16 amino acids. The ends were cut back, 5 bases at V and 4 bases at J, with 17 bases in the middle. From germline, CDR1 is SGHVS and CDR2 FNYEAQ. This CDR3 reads CASSAQHRVLNEKLFF. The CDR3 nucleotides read TGTGCCAGCAGCGCCCAGCACAGGGTCCTTAATGAAAAACTGTTTTTT.

The DNA of the CDR3 is TGTGCCAGCAGCTTAGAGTTTGGGCTCACTGAAGCTTTCTTT. Protein product: CASSLEFGLTEAFF. The chain employs TRBV7-6 and TRBJ1-1; unclear D gene. Germline values: CDR1 SGHVS, CDR2 FNYEAQ. V lost 1 base, J lost 4 bases, and 10 bases lay in between. CDR3 length equals 14 residues.

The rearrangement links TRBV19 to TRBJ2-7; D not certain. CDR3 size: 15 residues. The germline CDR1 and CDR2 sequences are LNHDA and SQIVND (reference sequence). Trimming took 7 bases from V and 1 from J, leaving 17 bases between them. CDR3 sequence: CASNPEDGKSYEQYF. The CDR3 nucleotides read TGTGCCAGTAATCCCGAGGACGGAAAATCCTACGAGCAGTACTTC.

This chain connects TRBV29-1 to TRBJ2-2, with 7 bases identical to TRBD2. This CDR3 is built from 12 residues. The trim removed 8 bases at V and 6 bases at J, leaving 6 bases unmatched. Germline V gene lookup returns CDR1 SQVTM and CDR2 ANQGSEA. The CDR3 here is CSFWDYSGELFF. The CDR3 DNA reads TGCAGCTTCTGGGACTATTCCGGGGAGCTGTTTTTT.

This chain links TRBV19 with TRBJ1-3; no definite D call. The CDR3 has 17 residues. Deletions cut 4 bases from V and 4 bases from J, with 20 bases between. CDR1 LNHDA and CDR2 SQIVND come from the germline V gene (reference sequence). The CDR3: CASSTLGVTSLGNTIYF. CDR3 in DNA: TGTGCCAGTAGTACGCTCGGGGTAACGAGTCTAGGAAACACCATATATTTT. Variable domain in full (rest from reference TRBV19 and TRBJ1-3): DGGITQSPKYLFRKEGQNVTLSCEQNLNHDAMYWYRQDPGQGLRLIYYSQIVNDFQKGDIAEGYSVSREKKESFPLTVTSAQKNPTAFYLCASSTLGVTSLGNTIYFGEGSWLTVV.

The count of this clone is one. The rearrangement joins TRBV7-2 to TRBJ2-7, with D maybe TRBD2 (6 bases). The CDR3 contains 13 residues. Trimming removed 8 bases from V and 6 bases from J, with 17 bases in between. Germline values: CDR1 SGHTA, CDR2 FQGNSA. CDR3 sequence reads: CASQRASFGEQYF. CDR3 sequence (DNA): TGTGCCAGCCAGCGGGCCTCATTTGGCGAGCAGTACTTC.

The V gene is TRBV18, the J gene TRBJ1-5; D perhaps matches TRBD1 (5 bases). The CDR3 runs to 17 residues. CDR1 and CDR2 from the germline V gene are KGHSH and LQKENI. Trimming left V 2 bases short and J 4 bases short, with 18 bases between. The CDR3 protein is CASSPTISGRGNQPQHF. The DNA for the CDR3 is TGTGCCAGCTCACCAACGATAAGTGGGCGGGGGAATCAGCCCCAGCATTTT.

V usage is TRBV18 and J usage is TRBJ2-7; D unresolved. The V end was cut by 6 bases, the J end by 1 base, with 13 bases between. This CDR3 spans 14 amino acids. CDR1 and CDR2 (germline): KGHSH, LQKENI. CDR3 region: CASSTTGSSYEQYF. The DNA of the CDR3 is TGTGCCAGCTCCACCACGGGCTCTTCCTACGAGCAGTACTTC.

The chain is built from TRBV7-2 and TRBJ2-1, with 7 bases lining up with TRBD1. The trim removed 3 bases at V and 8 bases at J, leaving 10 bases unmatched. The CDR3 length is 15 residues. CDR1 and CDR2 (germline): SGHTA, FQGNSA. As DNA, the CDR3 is TGTGCCAGCAGCTTCGTACAAGGGGGCATCTATGAGCAGTTCTTC. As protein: CASSFVQGGIYEQFF.

CDR3 region: CASSIRGRGYNEQFF. The DNA of the CDR3 is TGTGCCAGTAGTATCCGGGGGAGAGGGTACAATGAGCAGTTCTTC. The V and J genes are TRBV19 and TRBJ2-1; perhaps TRBD2 as D (6 bases). Germline CDR1 is LNHDA and CDR2 is SQIVND (reference sequence). V was trimmed by 3 bases and J by 4 bases, leaving 13 bases between them. The CDR3 is 15 amino acids.

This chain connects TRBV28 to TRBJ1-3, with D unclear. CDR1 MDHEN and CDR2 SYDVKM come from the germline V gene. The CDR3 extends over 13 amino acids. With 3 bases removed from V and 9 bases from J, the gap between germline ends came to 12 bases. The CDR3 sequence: CASSLLAEVTIYF. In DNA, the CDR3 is TGTGCCAGCAGTTTGCTGGCGGAGGTCACCATATATTTT.

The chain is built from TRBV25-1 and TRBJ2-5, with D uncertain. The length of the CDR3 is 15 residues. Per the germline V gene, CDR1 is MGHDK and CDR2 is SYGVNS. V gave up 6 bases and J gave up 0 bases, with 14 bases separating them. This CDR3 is CASSAPPPYQETQYF. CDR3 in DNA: TGTGCCAGCAGCGCCCCACCTCCGTACCAAGAGACCCAGTACTTC.

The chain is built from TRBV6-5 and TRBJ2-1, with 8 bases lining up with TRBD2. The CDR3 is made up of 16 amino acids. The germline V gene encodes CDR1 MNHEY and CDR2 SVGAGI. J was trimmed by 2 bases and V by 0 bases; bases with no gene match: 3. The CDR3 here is CASSYSTGGAYNEQFF. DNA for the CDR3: TGTGCCAGCAGTTACTCGACGGGGGGGGCCTACAATGAGCAGTTCTTC.

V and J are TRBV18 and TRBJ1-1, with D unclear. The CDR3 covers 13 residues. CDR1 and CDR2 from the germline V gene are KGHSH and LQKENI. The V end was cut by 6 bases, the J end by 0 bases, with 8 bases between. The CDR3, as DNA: TGTGCCAGCTCTACCGGGGTGAACACTGAAGCTTTCTTT. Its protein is CASSTGVNTEAFF.

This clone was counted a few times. In nucleotides, the CDR3 is TGTGCCAGCAGCCCAACGGGACCCCTCTCCTACGAGCAGTACTTC. Its translation: CASSPTGPLSYEQYF. J is TRBJ2-7 and V is TRBV7-7; either TRBD1 or TRBD2 may supply D (5 bases each). There are 15 residues in the CDR3. Deletions cut 5 bases from V and 0 bases from J, with 14 bases between. Germline-derived CDR1 and CDR2 are SSHAT and FNYEAQ (reference sequence).

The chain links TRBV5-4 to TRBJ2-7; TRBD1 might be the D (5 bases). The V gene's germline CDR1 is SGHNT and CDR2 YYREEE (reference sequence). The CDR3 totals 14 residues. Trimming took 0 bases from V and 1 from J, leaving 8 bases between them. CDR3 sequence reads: CASSLGQRSYEQYF. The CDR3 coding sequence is TGTGCCAGCAGCTTGGGACAGAGATCCTACGAGCAGTACTTC.

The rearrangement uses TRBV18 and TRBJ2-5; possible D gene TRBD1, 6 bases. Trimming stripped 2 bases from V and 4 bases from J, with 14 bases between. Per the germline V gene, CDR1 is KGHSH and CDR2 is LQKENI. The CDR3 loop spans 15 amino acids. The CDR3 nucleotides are TGTGCCAGCTCACCATCGGCTGGGGGCGCAGAGACCCAGTACTTC. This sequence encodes CASSPSAGGAETQYF.

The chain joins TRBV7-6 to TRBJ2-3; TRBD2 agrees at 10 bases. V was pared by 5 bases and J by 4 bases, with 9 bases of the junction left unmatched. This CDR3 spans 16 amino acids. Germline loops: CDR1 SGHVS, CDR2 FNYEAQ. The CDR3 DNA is TGTGCCAGCAGCCCAAGGACTAGCGGACATCCAGATACGCAGTATTTT. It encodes CASSPRTSGHPDTQYF.

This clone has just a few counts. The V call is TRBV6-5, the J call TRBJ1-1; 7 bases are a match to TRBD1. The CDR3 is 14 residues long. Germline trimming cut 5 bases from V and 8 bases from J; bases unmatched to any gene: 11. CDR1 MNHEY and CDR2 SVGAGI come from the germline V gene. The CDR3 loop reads CASSHRRGREEAFF. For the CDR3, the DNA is TGTGCCAGCAGTCACCGAAGGGGGCGAGAGGAAGCTTTCTTT.

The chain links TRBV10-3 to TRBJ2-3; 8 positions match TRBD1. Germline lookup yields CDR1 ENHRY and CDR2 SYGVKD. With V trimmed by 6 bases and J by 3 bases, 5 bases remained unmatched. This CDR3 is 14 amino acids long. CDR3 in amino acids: CAIRLDRVTDTQYF. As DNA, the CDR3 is TGTGCCATCAGGCTGGACAGGGTTACAGATACGCAGTATTTT.